The clone carrying this TCR beta chain was recorded a few times. This sample is part of a study of blood T cells in healthy people across ages. Alongside a J-beta primer mix, a sample-barcoded 5' primer served in a second PCR lasting 7 to 11 cycles. TCRdb passed the 5' RACE reads through MiXCR, listing each CDR3 protein once. This table has about 680,000 distinct CDR3 sequences, 49% appearing once. The CDR3 is 11 amino acids. The germline V gene has CDR1 SGHTA and CDR2 FQGNSA. The ends were cut back, 1 base at V and 6 bases at J, with 4 bases in the middle. Material: blood. This clonotype was obtained from a woman in her fifties or sixties in good health. The chain joins TRBV7-2 to TRBJ2-7; D ambiguous. The CDR3 loop reads CASSLVREQYF. CDR3 nucleotide sequence: TGTGCCAGCAGCTTAGTTCGCGAGCAGTACTTC.